This TCR beta chain was obtained from a study of blood T cell repertoires in COVID-19. Turning to the study itself: The study drew acute and convalescent COVID-19 samples from the United States, Italy and Spain.

As handled by the study authors: Amplification of reference gene primers was used by the study to estimate nucleated cell counts. TCRdb's table, derived via immunoSEQ multiplex PCR, lists solely in-frame clones and lacks some. The DNA was the basis for D and trimming; V, J and clone size are from that table. The sample contains approximately 330,000 clones, around 90% of which appear only once. In the case of this clone: This same CDR3 is encoded by further DNA sequences in the sample.

Seattle participants joined during active infection and were tracked over time. The CDR3 is 14 residues long. The trim removed 3 bases at V and 4 bases at J, leaving 3 bases unmatched. Germline CDR1 ENHRY, CDR2 SYGVKD. What was sequenced was peripheral blood. The chain links TRBV10-3 to TRBJ1-1; 9 nucleotides match TRBD1. This sequence originates from a woman aged 40-49 years with COVID-19, enrolled during active disease. CDR3 protein: CAISDRQGGTEAFF. The CDR3 bases are TGTGCCATCAGTGACCGACAGGGGGGCACTGAAGCTTTCTTT.